A selection of T cell receptor beta chains follows, all from one sample in a study of T cell responses to AZD1222 COVID-19 vaccine. The protocol was immunoSEQ multiplex PCR, while the TCRdb copy is restricted to in-frame clones and leaves out a portion. The table includes about 70,000 clones, about nine tenths detected once. Source: peripheral blood, taken 28 days after the second AZD1222 dose. The receptors were sampled from an adult who received the AZD1222 COVID-19 vaccine. CDR3s include the opening cysteine and the closing phenylalanine or tryptophan. A D gene is named only where the DNA matches it firmly. Where a row states a size, it is once, few, many or the class of an expanded clone; other rows omit it.

J gene: TRBJ1-4
V gene: TRBV10-3
clone size: NA
D gene: NA
CDR3 DNA: TGTGCCATTAGTGAGGGCAGGGGTAATGAAAAACTGTTTTTT
CDR3 protein: CAISEGRGNEKLFF

J gene: TRBJ2-5
V gene: TRBV6-4
clone size: NA
D gene: TRBD2
CDR3 DNA: TGTGCCAGCAGTGAACTAGCGGGGGGTGAGACCCAGTACTTC
CDR3 protein: CASSELAGGETQYF

J gene: TRBJ1-2
V gene: TRBV18
clone size: NA
D gene: NA
CDR3 DNA: TGTGCCAGCTCACTACAGGAAAACTATGGCTACACCTTC
CDR3 protein: CASSLQENYGYTF

J gene: TRBJ2-5
V gene: TRBV12-3/TRBV12-4
clone size: NA
D gene: NA
CDR3 DNA: TGTGCCAGCAGTTTAGACAGGGTGCAGACCCAGTACTTC
CDR3 protein: CASSLDRVQTQYF

J gene: TRBJ1-1
V gene: TRBV10-3
clone size: NA
D gene: NA
CDR3 DNA: TGTGCCATCAGTGGCGACAGGCAACTAGCTGACACTGAAGCTTTCTTT
CDR3 protein: CAISGDRQLADTEAFF

J gene: TRBJ1-5
V gene: TRBV7-7
clone size: NA
D gene: NA
CDR3 DNA: TGTGCCAGCAGCCGTCGGGTCGAACAGCCCCAGCATTTT
CDR3 protein: CASSRRVEQPQHF

J gene: TRBJ1-2
V gene: TRBV27
clone size: NA
D gene: NA
CDR3 DNA: TGTGCCAGCAGTTTACGGGGGACTGGCTACACCTTC
CDR3 protein: CASSLRGTGYTF

J gene: TRBJ2-1
V gene: TRBV3-1/TRBV3-2
clone size: NA
D gene: NA
CDR3 DNA: TGTGCCAGCAGCCCCGAAAGCCAGATGGGCTCCTACAATGAGCAGTTCTTC
CDR3 protein: CASSPESQMGSYNEQFF

J gene: TRBJ2-7
V gene: TRBV6-5
clone size: NA
D gene: NA
CDR3 DNA: TGTGCCAGCAGTTACTCGAGGGTTAACGAGCAGTACTTC
CDR3 protein: CASSYSRVNEQYF

J gene: TRBJ1-5
V gene: TRBV19
clone size: NA
D gene: NA
CDR3 DNA: TGTGCCAGTAGTAACCCCCCCGCAGTCAATCAGCCCCAGCATTTT
CDR3 protein: CASSNPPAVNQPQHF

J gene: TRBJ2-7
V gene: TRBV7-9
clone size: NA
D gene: NA
CDR3 DNA: TGTGCCAGCAGCTTATTTGACGGCGCCTACGAGCAGTACTTC
CDR3 protein: CASSLFDGAYEQYF

J gene: TRBJ2-5
V gene: TRBV14
clone size: NA
D gene: NA
CDR3 DNA: TGTGCCAGCAGCGGTCCGGGGCACCAAGAGACCCAGTACTTC
CDR3 protein: CASSGPGHQETQYF

J gene: TRBJ1-1
V gene: TRBV6-5
clone size: once
D gene: TRBD1
CDR3 DNA: TGTGCCAGCAGTTACATGGACAGGCCTTACACTGAAGCTTTCTTT
CDR3 protein: CASSYMDRPYTEAFF

J gene: TRBJ2-2
V gene: TRBV27
clone size: NA
D gene: NA
CDR3 DNA: TGTGCCAGCAGCGGGCCTACAGGGCGCCCCGGGGAGCTGTTTTTT
CDR3 protein: CASSGPTGRPGELFF

J gene: TRBJ2-2
V gene: TRBV30
clone size: NA
D gene: NA
CDR3 DNA: TGTGCCTGTTCGAGCAGGGGAGGAAGGACCGGGGAGCTGTTTTTT
CDR3 protein: CACSSRGGRTGELFF

J gene: TRBJ1-1
V gene: TRBV5-1
clone size: NA
D gene: TRBD1
CDR3 DNA: TGCGCCAGCAGTATCCTACAGGGGGTAGGCACTGAAGCTTTCTTT
CDR3 protein: CASSILQGVGTEAFF

J gene: TRBJ2-7
V gene: TRBV6-2/TRBV6-3
clone size: NA
D gene: NA
CDR3 DNA: TGTGCCAGCAGTTCCCCGGGGGCCTACGAGCAGTACTTC
CDR3 protein: CASSSPGAYEQYF

J gene: TRBJ2-2
V gene: TRBV5-1
clone size: NA
D gene: NA
CDR3 DNA: TGCGCCAGCAGCTTGTCGGGGGCGAACACCGGGGAGCTGTTTTTT
CDR3 protein: CASSLSGANTGELFF

J gene: TRBJ2-7
V gene: TRBV27
clone size: NA
D gene: NA
CDR3 DNA: TGTGCCAGCAGTTGGGTGGGGTCAAAATCCTACGAGCAGTACTTC
CDR3 protein: CASSWVGSKSYEQYF

J gene: TRBJ2-2
V gene: TRBV6-6
clone size: NA
D gene: TRBD2
CDR3 DNA: TGTGCCAGCAGTTCAGCGGGACGCGGGGAGCTGTTTTTT
CDR3 protein: CASSSAGRGELFF

J gene: TRBJ1-1
V gene: TRBV6-5
clone size: NA
D gene: NA
CDR3 DNA: TGTGCCAGCAGTTACGGGGGCCAGGTGAACACTGAAGCTTTCTTT
CDR3 protein: CASSYGGQVNTEAFF

J gene: TRBJ2-2
V gene: TRBV2
clone size: NA
D gene: NA
CDR3 DNA: TGTGCCAGCAGTGACAGGGCCCTTCCCGGGGAGCTGTTTTTT
CDR3 protein: CASSDRALPGELFF

J gene: TRBJ1-1
V gene: TRBV10-1
clone size: NA
D gene: NA
CDR3 DNA: TGCGCCAGCAGTGAGTCCCCCGAGAACACTGAAGCTTTCTTT
CDR3 protein: CASSESPENTEAFF

J gene: TRBJ1-2
V gene: TRBV2
clone size: NA
D gene: NA
CDR3 DNA: TGTGCCAGCAATTTGGGAAACTATGGCTACACCTTC
CDR3 protein: CASNLGNYGYTF

J gene: TRBJ2-2
V gene: TRBV4-2
clone size: NA
D gene: TRBD1
CDR3 DNA: TGTGCCAGCAGCTCTATCAAGGGGGCCGCGGGGGAGCTGTTTTTT
CDR3 protein: CASSSIKGAAGELFF

J gene: TRBJ2-2
V gene: TRBV7-7
clone size: NA
D gene: NA
CDR3 DNA: TGTGCCAGCAGCTTAGATCTTCCGGCAGCGAACACCGGGGAGCTGTTTTTT
CDR3 protein: CASSLDLPAANTGELFF

J gene: TRBJ1-5
V gene: TRBV5-6
clone size: once
D gene: NA
CDR3 DNA: TGTGCCAGCAGCTTGTATTCCCGGATGATTAGCAATCAGCCCCAGCATTTT
CDR3 protein: CASSLYSRMISNQPQHF

J gene: TRBJ2-5
V gene: TRBV6-5
clone size: NA
D gene: NA
CDR3 DNA: TGTGCCAGCACCTTAGACCAAGAGACCCAGTACTTC
CDR3 protein: CASTLDQETQYF

J gene: TRBJ2-3
V gene: TRBV6-1
clone size: NA
D gene: NA
CDR3 DNA: TGTGCCAGCAGTGAGTACTGGGCAGATACGCAGTATTTT
CDR3 protein: CASSEYWADTQYF

J gene: TRBJ2-7
V gene: TRBV7-3
clone size: NA
D gene: TRBD2
CDR3 DNA: TGTGCCAGCAGCTTAGAATCGGGAGGGCCCTACGAGCAGTACTTC
CDR3 protein: CASSLESGGPYEQYF

J gene: TRBJ2-1
V gene: TRBV6-8
clone size: once
D gene: TRBD2
CDR3 DNA: TGTGCCAGCAGTTACTCGAGGCTAGCGGCCAACAATGAGCAGTTCTTC
CDR3 protein: CASSYSRLAANNEQFF

J gene: TRBJ2-4
V gene: TRBV7-8
clone size: NA
D gene: NA
CDR3 DNA: TGTGCCAGCAGCGTTCAGGGTGCGTCAAACATTCAGTACTTC
CDR3 protein: CASSVQGASNIQYF

J gene: TRBJ1-1
V gene: TRBV7-3
clone size: NA
D gene: NA
CDR3 DNA: TGTGCCAGCAGTCCGATGATGAACACTGAAGCTTTCTTT
CDR3 protein: CASSPMMNTEAFF

J gene: TRBJ1-1
V gene: TRBV7-9
clone size: NA
D gene: NA
CDR3 DNA: TGTGCCAGCAGCCGTATCAGATGGGGGGCGAGTGACACTGAAGCTTTCTTT
CDR3 protein: CASSRIRWGASDTEAFF

J gene: TRBJ2-1
V gene: TRBV10-3
clone size: NA
D gene: NA
CDR3 DNA: TGTGCCATAGCCCGGGCCATAAACAATGAGCAGTTCTTC
CDR3 protein: CAIARAINNEQFF

J gene: TRBJ1-4
V gene: TRBV5-1
clone size: NA
D gene: NA
CDR3 DNA: TGCGCCAGCAGCCCGGGGTCGGGTTTGTGGGAAAAACTGTTTTTT
CDR3 protein: CASSPGSGLWEKLFF

J gene: TRBJ1-5
V gene: TRBV5-1
clone size: NA
D gene: NA
CDR3 DNA: TGCGCCAGCAGCTTGGTAGGGAGTAGCAATCAGCCCCAGCATTTT
CDR3 protein: CASSLVGSSNQPQHF

J gene: TRBJ1-4
V gene: TRBV6-5
clone size: NA
D gene: TRBD1
CDR3 DNA: TGTGCCAGCAGTAACAGGGGGCACGAAAAACTGTTTTTT
CDR3 protein: CASSNRGHEKLFF

J gene: TRBJ1-5
V gene: TRBV2
clone size: NA
D gene: NA
CDR3 DNA: TGTGCCAGCAGTGAAGGGCGGGTAGGTCAGCCCCAGCATTTT
CDR3 protein: CASSEGRVGQPQHF

J gene: TRBJ2-7
V gene: TRBV7-2
clone size: NA
D gene: TRBD2
CDR3 DNA: TGTGCCAGCAGCTTCTCTAGCGGAGCAGAACCCTACGAGCAGTACTTC
CDR3 protein: CASSFSSGAEPYEQYF

J gene: TRBJ1-1
V gene: TRBV4-1
clone size: NA
D gene: NA
CDR3 DNA: TGCGCCAGCAGCCAAGGTGGAGTTGAAGCTTTCTTT
CDR3 protein: CASSQGGVEAFF

J gene: TRBJ1-1
V gene: TRBV27
clone size: few
D gene: NA
CDR3 DNA: TGTGCCAGCAGTCCCGGGGCGGCCTTTAACACTGAAGCTTTCTTT
CDR3 protein: CASSPGAAFNTEAFF

J gene: TRBJ1-1
V gene: TRBV12-3/TRBV12-4
clone size: NA
D gene: NA
CDR3 DNA: TGTGCCAGCAGTTTTGGAATTACTGAAGCTTTCTTT
CDR3 protein: CASSFGITEAFF

J gene: TRBJ1-1
V gene: TRBV12-3/TRBV12-4
clone size: NA
D gene: NA
CDR3 DNA: TGTGCCAGCAGACTCACCTGGAACACTGAAGCTTTCTTT
CDR3 protein: CASRLTWNTEAFF

J gene: TRBJ2-7
V gene: TRBV5-1
clone size: NA
D gene: NA
CDR3 DNA: TGCGCCAGCAGCTTGGTTCGGGGGAAGGGCTACGAGCAGTACTTC
CDR3 protein: CASSLVRGKGYEQYF

J gene: TRBJ1-2
V gene: TRBV27
clone size: NA
D gene: TRBD1
CDR3 DNA: TGTGCCAGCAGTCCCCAGGACAGGGTAGGATCGGGCTACACCTTC
CDR3 protein: CASSPQDRVGSGYTF

J gene: TRBJ1-5
V gene: TRBV6-6
clone size: NA
D gene: NA
CDR3 DNA: TGTGCCAGCAGTTACGGGACGTATAGCAATCAGCCCCAGCATTTT
CDR3 protein: CASSYGTYSNQPQHF

J gene: TRBJ2-1
V gene: TRBV4-1
clone size: NA
D gene: NA
CDR3 DNA: TGCGCCAGCAGCCAAGAGGAACTAGAGTTTATAAATGAGCAGTTCTTC
CDR3 protein: CASSQEELEFINEQFF

J gene: TRBJ1-5
V gene: TRBV28
clone size: once
D gene: NA
CDR3 DNA: TGTGCCAGCAGCGGAGTTCGGACGGGCGTGGCTCAGCCCCAGCATTTT
CDR3 protein: CASSGVRTGVAQPQHF

J gene: TRBJ2-2
V gene: TRBV11-3
clone size: NA
D gene: TRBD1
CDR3 DNA: TGTGCCAGCAGCGGGACAGGGGATTACACCGGGGAGCTGTTTTTT
CDR3 protein: CASSGTGDYTGELFF

J gene: TRBJ2-7
V gene: TRBV7-2
clone size: NA
D gene: NA
CDR3 DNA: TGTGCCAGCAGCCCCGACGGTTACTACGAGCAGTACTTC
CDR3 protein: CASSPDGYYEQYF

J gene: TRBJ1-1
V gene: TRBV6-4
clone size: NA
D gene: NA
CDR3 DNA: TGTGCCAGCAGTGACGGGAACAAGAACACTGAAGCTTTCTTT
CDR3 protein: CASSDGNKNTEAFF

J gene: TRBJ2-3
V gene: TRBV7-6
clone size: NA
D gene: TRBD2
CDR3 DNA: TGTGCCAGCAGCTCGGGGGGACTAGTTTCAGATACGCAGTATTTT
CDR3 protein: CASSSGGLVSDTQYF